Listed below are T cell receptor beta chains from one sample, sequenced in a study of blood T cell repertoires in COVID-19. Some clones are missing from TCRdb's copy, which holds only in-frame ones; the method was immunoSEQ multiplex PCR. The table shows 140,000 to 150,000 clones, with over 65% occurring only once. Sequencing was done on a sample of peripheral blood. These receptors were collected from a man aged 45 to 65 with acute or convalescent COVID-19. Both conserved end residues are part of each CDR3.

v_call	j_call	cdr3_aa
TRBV5-1	TRBJ1-2	CASSREGQGDYGYTF
TRBV20-1	TRBJ2-3	CSAKTGDTQYF
TRBV2	TRBJ1-6	CASSELDRDNSPLHF
TRBV14	TRBJ2-1	CASSLPGLAGGRNEQFF
TRBV7-2	TRBJ1-1	CASSLAGANTEAFF
TRBV7-8	TRBJ2-2	CASSLGYRTLNTGELFF
TRBV12-3/TRBV12-4	TRBJ1-2	CASSPTPDSGYTF
TRBV25-1	TRBJ2-3	CASSEIETSTDTQYF
TRBV27	TRBJ1-2	CASSPWGQGGGYGYTF
TRBV30	TRBJ1-1	CAGRRFMNTEAFF
TRBV11-2	TRBJ1-1	CASSSAGYGTEAFF
TRBV10-3	TRBJ1-2	CAISESQSFSYGYTF
TRBV2	TRBJ2-5	CASGAPQETQYF
TRBV6-5	TRBJ1-6	CASSGLGNSPLHF
TRBV30	TRBJ2-2	CAWSRVGSTGELFF
TRBV5-1	TRBJ1-5	CASSAKGQGDQPQHF
TRBV7-3	TRBJ1-3	CASSLAPGRENTIYF
TRBV3-1/TRBV3-2	TRBJ2-6	CASSQEAGAGANVLTF
TRBV2	TRBJ2-3	CASSVTGSSTDTQYF
TRBV6-6	TRBJ2-3	CASNPAGRGTDTQYF
TRBV27	TRBJ2-1	CASSQRTSGVNEQFF
TRBV29-1	TRBJ1-1	CSVLWTGRTEAFF
TRBV2	TRBJ1-3	CASSDQGVFAGNTIYF
TRBV7-7	TRBJ2-1	CASSPEGREQFF
TRBV2	TRBJ1-5	CASSGGLERPQHF
TRBV2	TRBJ1-4	CASSQTAGEKLFF
TRBV19	TRBJ1-1	CASSLMGQGLTEAFF
TRBV2	TRBJ1-1	CASKIPPGQNTEAFF
TRBV6-1	TRBJ1-3	CASSEGGQAGNTIYF
TRBV12-3/TRBV12-4	TRBJ1-5	CASSLDSYQPQHF
TRBV24-1	TRBJ2-1	CATSDLTSDEQFF
TRBV11-3	TRBJ2-2	CASSQFPGELFF
TRBV2	TRBJ1-2	CASSDRVVGYTF
TRBV5-1	TRBJ1-1	CASSRRGGDGFREAFF
TRBV24-1	TRBJ2-3	CATSEPTSGGAMGKQYF
TRBV6-6	TRBJ2-2	CASSYSNNGELFF
TRBV29-1	TRBJ1-2	CSVLQGAGYGYTF
TRBV10-1	TRBJ1-1	CASSGQMNTEAFF
TRBV7-2	TRBJ2-3	CASSFVRLAGPSTDTQYF
TRBV2	TRBJ2-6	CASSEARQGASSGANVLTF
TRBV7-9	TRBJ1-1	CASSLGQGLNTEAFF
TRBV10-1	TRBJ2-1	CASRRDSHNEQFF
TRBV18	TRBJ1-1	CASSNRQGDVAFF
TRBV10-3	TRBJ2-5	CAISEGTSGGETQYF
TRBV5-8	TRBJ1-2	CASTQDRMDNYGYTF
TRBV6-5	TRBJ1-2	CASSRQGAYGYTF
TRBV7-8	TRBJ2-7	CASSQGDKYEQYF
TRBV6-1	TRBJ1-5	CASSDHRGQPQHF
TRBV14	TRBJ2-7	CASREGSYEQYF
TRBV15	TRBJ1-1	CATTSGTARMDTEAFF
TRBV7-2	TRBJ1-5	CASSPWTENQPQHF
TRBV9	TRBJ2-6	CASSVGKAHNVLTF
TRBV11-2	TRBJ1-1	CASSLDRTGESTFF